This T cell receptor beta chain derives from a study of blood T cell repertoires in COVID-19. Study overall: Samples taken during acute and convalescent COVID-19 were collected in the United States, Italy and Spain. Sample material is recorded as cDNA or gDNA derived from T cells, B-cell-depleted T cells, or PBMCs.

In its sample, this clone was seen a few times. Trimming at V came to 6 bases and at J to 9 bases, leaving 12 bases not matched to a gene. Germline CDR1 is LNHDA and CDR2 is SQIVND (reference sequence). The CDR3 consists of 15 residues. Per the study methods: It was from reference gene primer amplification that nucleated cell counts were estimated. TCRdb's copy holds only in-frame clones and misses some; the assay was immunoSEQ multiplex PCR. That table furnishes V, J and clone size, whereas the DNA furnished D and trimming. The sample lists 150,000 to 180,000 clones, nearly 80% occurring once. V and J are TRBV19 and TRBJ2-7, with TRBD1 matching over 12 bases. Sample: peripheral blood. This clonotype originated in an elderly man with acute or convalescent COVID-19. The CDR3: CASSNEGGQGAGQYF. The CDR3 DNA reads TGTGCCAGTAGCAACGAAGGGGGACAGGGGGCCGGGCAGTACTTC.